The 25 T cell receptor beta chains given below trace back to one sample, sequenced in a study of shared clonotypes between healthy human individuals. The protocol was immunoSEQ multiplex PCR, while the TCRdb copy is restricted to in-frame clones and leaves out a portion. The sample has about 1 million clones; 75% are singletons. The sequenced material came from memory CD4+ T cells sorted from blood. The subset denotes: CD45RA-negative fraction. The receptors were sampled from a man aged 18 to 30 in good health.

The chain uses TRBV10-2 and TRBJ2-2; 10 bases agree with TRBD2. This CDR3 has 18 amino acids. Germline-derived CDR1 and CDR2 are WSHSY and SAAADI. The J segment lost 3 bases and the V segment lost 3 bases, leaving 10 bases of the junction unmatched. Here the CDR3 DNA reads TGCGCCAGCAGTGATGCCCTAGGTAGCGGGGGGTACACCGGGGAGCTGTTTTTT. This sequence encodes CASSDALGSGGYTGELFF.

This clone was found once. CDR3 sequence (DNA): TGCGCCAGCAGCCAAGAAGGAGCACGGGGGGAAAAACTGTTTTTT. This gives the protein CASSQEGARGEKLFF. The chain links TRBV4-1 to TRBJ1-4; perhaps TRBD1 as D (5 bases). The CDR3 spans 15 residues. Trimming took 0 bases from V and 8 from J, leaving 13 bases between them. Germline V lookup: CDR1 MGHRA, CDR2 YSYEKL.

This chain's CDR3 is CASSRPTSGSAGEQYF. DNA for the CDR3: TGCGCCAGCAGCCGACCCACTAGCGGGAGTGCTGGCGAGCAGTACTTC. This chain joins TRBV5-1 and TRBJ2-7; TRBD2 matches at 11 bases. CDR1 and CDR2 (germline): SGHRS, YFSETQ. The CDR3 length is 16 residues. Germline trimming cut 4 bases from V and 6 bases from J; bases unmatched to any gene: 12.

This clone came up many times. J is TRBJ2-7 and V is TRBV19; 7 nucleotides line up with TRBD1. Trimming cost V 5 bases and J 2 bases; bases outside gene matches: 6. CDR1 LNHDA and CDR2 SQIVND come from the germline V gene (reference sequence). The CDR3 covers 14 residues. The CDR3 sequence is CASSDDRATYEQYF. CDR3 coding DNA: TGTGCCAGTAGTGACGACAGGGCTACCTACGAGCAGTACTTC.

This clone was observed a single time. J is TRBJ1-6 and V is TRBV9; D is unclear. Germline CDR1 SGDLS, CDR2 YYNGEE. V dropped 0 bases and J dropped 4 bases, with 8 bases sitting between them. The CDR3 spans 15 residues. The CDR3 is CASSVGTDYNSPLHF. DNA of the CDR3: TGTGCCAGCAGCGTAGGGACGGATTATAATTCACCCCTCCACTTT.

The J gene is TRBJ1-2, the V gene TRBV5-4; 9 bases match TRBD1. The germline V gene has CDR1 SGHNT and CDR2 YYREEE (reference sequence). This CDR3 has 15 residues. J lost 2 bases, V lost 4 bases, and 6 bases had no gene match. The CDR3 coding sequence is TGTGCCAGCAGCCCGGACAGGGGAACCAACTATGGCTACACCTTC. This codes for CASSPDRGTNYGYTF.

This clone was seen a few times. The chain links TRBV6-1 to TRBJ1-1, with TRBD1 as a possible D gene (5 bases). Germline V CDR1 and CDR2: MNHNS, SASEGT. Trimming pared 5 bases from V and 7 bases from J, leaving 20 bases between. The CDR3 covers 15 residues. CDR3 DNA: TGTGCCAGCAGTCCCAACCCCCGGGGGGAGGTTGAAGCTTTCTTT. Encoded protein: CASSPNPRGEVEAFF.

In the case of this clone: Other nucleotide sequences from this sample produce the same CDR3. V and J are TRBV9 and TRBJ2-5, with D maybe TRBD1 (6 bases). The V end was cut by 4 bases, the J end by 2 bases, with 12 bases between. Germline V gene sequence: CDR1 SGDLS, CDR2 YYNGEE. The CDR3 consists of 14 residues. In DNA form, the CDR3 reads TGTGCCAGCAGCAGAGGGGGTGTACAAGAGACCCAGTACTTC. The encoded protein is CASSRGGVQETQYF.

The gene calls are TRBV7-3 and TRBJ1-1; D is ambiguous. The germline V gene encodes CDR1 SGHTA and CDR2 FQGTGA. The V and J ends lost 4 bases and 1 base respectively, with 10 bases between them. There are 14 residues in the CDR3. The CDR3 is CASSSSVSNTEAFF. The CDR3 coding sequence is TGTGCCAGCAGCTCATCGGTGTCGAACACTGAAGCTTTCTTT.

The rearrangement uses TRBV7-2 and TRBJ2-7; D is unresolved. V lost 5 bases to trimming and J lost 2 bases, with 7 bases between them. The CDR3 loop spans 12 amino acids. Germline V gene lookup returns CDR1 SGHTA and CDR2 FQGNSA. The CDR3 coding sequence is TGTGCCAGCAGCCACAGTCCCTACGAGCAGTACTTC. Its protein product is CASSHSPYEQYF.

The chain links TRBV5-1 to TRBJ2-3, with TRBD2 as a possible D gene (7 bases). The CDR3 extends over 17 amino acids. Germline values: CDR1 SGHRS, CDR2 YFSETQ. V was pared by 2 bases and J by 2 bases, with 18 bases between. The CDR3 DNA sequence: TGCGCCAGCAGCTTTTTCGAGGCGGGGGCGACCACAGATACGCAGTATTTT. Translation: CASSFFEAGATTDTQYF.

The sample holds one count of this clone. This chain's CDR3 is CASSGDWAVDYNEQFF. DNA for the CDR3: TGTGCCAGCAGCGGAGACTGGGCGGTTGACTACAATGAGCAGTTCTTC. The V gene is TRBV9, the J gene TRBJ2-1; D not resolved. The V gene lost 3 bases and the J gene lost 3 bases, with 16 bases spanning the gap. Germline V gives CDR1 SGDLS, CDR2 YYNGEE. This CDR3 region has 16 residues.

In regard to this clone: In this CDR3 the conserved last residue, phenylalanine or tryptophan, is missing, so a read error is likely. The DNA is omitted, as the CDR3 cannot be located on it reliably, and the CDR3 follows TCRdb's listing. This chain links TRBV5-1 with TRBJ2-7. From its first to its last residue, the CDR3 has 9 amino acids. Germline V gives CDR1 SGHRS, CDR2 YFSETQ. The CDR3 protein is CASSLGREC.

V is TRBV30 and J is TRBJ1-1; D is possibly TRBD1 (5 bases). Trimming stripped 0 bases from V and 3 bases from J, with 14 bases between. The CDR3 spans 15 residues. Germline CDR1 GTSNPN, CDR2 SVGIG (reference sequence). The CDR3 loop reads CAWSVLGGLDTEAFF. The CDR3 DNA reads as TGTGCCTGGAGTGTACTGGGGGGTTTGGACACTGAAGCTTTCTTT.

The chain is built from TRBV7-2 and TRBJ2-3; D is undetermined. The CDR3 covers 13 residues. V lost 1 base to trimming and J lost 6 bases, with 8 bases between them. Germline CDR1 SGHTA, CDR2 FQGNSA. CDR3 residues: CASSLGIKDTQYF. In nucleotides, the CDR3 is TGTGCCAGCAGCTTAGGAATAAAGGATACGCAGTATTTT.

The gene calls are TRBV2 and TRBJ1-4; no reliable D call. V lost 1 base and J 7 bases, leaving 10 bases between the germline ends. The CDR3 sequence is 14 residues long. Germline V gives CDR1 SNHLY, CDR2 FYNNEI. CDR3 loop: CASSEESLSEKLFF. The CDR3 DNA sequence: TGTGCCAGCAGTGAAGAATCGCTTAGTGAAAAACTGTTTTTT.

This rearrangement joins TRBV6-1 to TRBJ1-5; D remains unclear. The CDR3 contains 14 residues. V shed 2 bases and J shed 1 base, with 6 bases lying between them. CDR1 and CDR2 (germline): MNHNS, SASEGT. The CDR3 DNA sequence: TGTGCCAGCAGTGAACCCCCAAGCAATCAGCCCCAGCATTTT. This translates into CASSEPPSNQPQHF.

About this clone itself: Other DNA sequences in this specimen translate into the identical CDR3. The chain employs TRBV30 and TRBJ1-1; D is unresolved. Trimming left V 0 bases short and J 1 base short, with 6 bases between. The V gene's germline CDR1 is GTSNPN and CDR2 SVGIG (reference sequence). This CDR3 contains 13 residues. Here the CDR3 DNA reads TGTGCCTGGAGTGTACGCAGGAACACTGAAGCTTTCTTT. Encoded protein: CAWSVRRNTEAFF.

The chain carries TRBV5-1 and TRBJ2-1, with TRBD2 identical over 7 bases. Germline V lookup: CDR1 SGHRS, CDR2 YFSETQ. The junction had 10 bases not matched to a gene; V was cut back by 5 bases and J by 5 bases. CDR3 length: 15 residues. As DNA, the CDR3 is TGCGCCAGCAGATGGCGTCTAGCGGAGGACAATGAGCAGTTCTTC. It specifies CASRWRLAEDNEQFF.

This chain links TRBV5-4 with TRBJ1-3, with D possibly being TRBD1 (6 bases). The length of the CDR3 is 15 residues. Germline V CDR1 and CDR2: SGHNT, YYREEE (reference sequence). Trimming shortened V by 0 bases and J by 8 bases, and 15 bases separated the two germline ends. As DNA, the CDR3 is TGTGCCAGCAGCTTGGGGTCCAAGGGGGTTGACACCATATATTTT. This gives the protein CASSLGSKGVDTIYF.

The chain joins TRBV5-1 to TRBJ1-4; D remains ambiguous. The germline V gene encodes CDR1 SGHRS and CDR2 YFSETQ. The CDR3 is 14 residues long. Trimming cost V 4 bases and J 5 bases, with 12 bases left between them. CDR3 DNA: TGCGCCAGCAGCGTTGGAGGAGGGAATGAAAAACTGTTTTTT. Its translation is CASSVGGGNEKLFF.

V usage is TRBV9 and J usage is TRBJ1-1; D is undetermined. There are 16 residues in the CDR3. The V end lost 3 bases, the J end lost 2 bases, and 17 bases lay between the germline ends. Germline CDR1 reads SGDLS; CDR2 reads YYNGEE. The CDR3 sequence: CASSASDLTRNTEAFF. CDR3 bases: TGTGCCAGCAGCGCCTCGGATTTGACACGAAACACTGAAGCTTTCTTT. Full variable domain (remainder filled in from reference TRBV9 and TRBJ1-1): DSGVTQTPKHLITATGQRVTLRCSPRSGDLSVYWYQQSLDQGLQFLIQYYNGEERAKGNILERFSAQQFPDLHSELNLSSLELGDSALYFCASSASDLTRNTEAFFGQGTRLTVV.

The J gene is TRBJ1-1, the V gene TRBV2, with 10 positions matching TRBD1. After removal of 6 bases from V and 5 bases from J, the junction contained 9 bases not matched to a gene. Germline V gene data show CDR1 as SNHLY and CDR2 as FYNNEI. This CDR3 spans 15 amino acids. CDR3 nucleotides: TGTGCCAGCAGCGCGACAGGGGGCAAGGGGACTGAAGCTTTCTTT. Protein: CASSATGGKGTEAFF.

The chain combines TRBV28 with TRBJ1-5; perhaps TRBD1 as D (6 bases). The CDR3 has 16 amino acids. V shed 6 bases and J shed 2 bases, with 17 bases lying between them. Germline V gene sequence: CDR1 MDHEN, CDR2 SYDVKM. The CDR3 DNA reads TGTGCCAGCAGCTCGACCTCAGGGGTCGGCAATCAGCCCCAGCATTTT. Residues: CASSSTSGVGNQPQHF.

The chain couples TRBV2 to TRBJ2-3; 7 bases are a match to TRBD2. The V and J ends lost 1 base and 9 bases, in that order; junction bases with no gene match: 10. This CDR3 spans 15 amino acids. Germline V gene lookup returns CDR1 SNHLY and CDR2 FYNNEI. The DNA of the CDR3 is TGTGCCAGCAGTGAAGGATCAGGGAGGGAGGGCACGCAGTATTTT. Translated, it gives CASSEGSGREGTQYF.